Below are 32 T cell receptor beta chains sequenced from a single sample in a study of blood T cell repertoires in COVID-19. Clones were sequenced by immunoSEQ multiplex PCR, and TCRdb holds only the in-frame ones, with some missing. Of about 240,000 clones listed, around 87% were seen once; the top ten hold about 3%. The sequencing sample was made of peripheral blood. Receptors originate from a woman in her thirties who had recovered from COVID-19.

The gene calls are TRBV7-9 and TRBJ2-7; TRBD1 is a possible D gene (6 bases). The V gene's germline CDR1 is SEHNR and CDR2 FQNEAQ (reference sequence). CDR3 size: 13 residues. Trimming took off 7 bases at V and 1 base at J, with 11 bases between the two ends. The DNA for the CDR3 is TGTGCCAGCACCAACAGGGAATCCTACGAGCAGTACTTC. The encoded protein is CASTNRESYEQYF.

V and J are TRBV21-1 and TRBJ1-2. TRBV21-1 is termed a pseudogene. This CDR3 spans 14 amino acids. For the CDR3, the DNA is TGTGCCAGCAGCACTAGCGACAGTTGCGATGGCTACACCTTC. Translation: CASSTSDSCDGYTF.

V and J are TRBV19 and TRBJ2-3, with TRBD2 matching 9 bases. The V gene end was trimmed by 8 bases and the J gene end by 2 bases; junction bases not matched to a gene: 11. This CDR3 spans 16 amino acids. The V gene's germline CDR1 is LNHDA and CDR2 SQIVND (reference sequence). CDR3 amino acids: CASAGGRTSDTDTQYF. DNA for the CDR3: TGTGCCAGTGCGGGGGGGCGGACGTCCGACACAGATACGCAGTATTTT.

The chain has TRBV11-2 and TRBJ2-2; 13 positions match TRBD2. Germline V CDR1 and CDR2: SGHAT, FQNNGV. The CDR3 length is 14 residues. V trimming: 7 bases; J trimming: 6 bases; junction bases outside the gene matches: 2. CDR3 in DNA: TGTGCCAGCAAGGGACTAGCGGGGCCCGGGGAGCTGTTTTTT. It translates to CASKGLAGPGELFF.

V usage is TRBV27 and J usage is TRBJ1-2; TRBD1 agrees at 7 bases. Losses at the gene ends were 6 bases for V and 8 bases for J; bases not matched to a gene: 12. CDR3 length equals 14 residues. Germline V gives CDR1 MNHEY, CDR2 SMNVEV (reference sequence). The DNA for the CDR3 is TGTGCCAGCAGGCAGCCTAGACAGGGATCCGGCTACACCTTC. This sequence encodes CASRQPRQGSGYTF.

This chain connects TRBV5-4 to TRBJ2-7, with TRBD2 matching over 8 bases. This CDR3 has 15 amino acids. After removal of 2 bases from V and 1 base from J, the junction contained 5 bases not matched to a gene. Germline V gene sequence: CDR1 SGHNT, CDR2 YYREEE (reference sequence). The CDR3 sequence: CASSFRGGQSYEQYF. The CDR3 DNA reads TGTGCCAGCAGCTTTCGGGGGGGACAATCCTACGAGCAGTACTTC.

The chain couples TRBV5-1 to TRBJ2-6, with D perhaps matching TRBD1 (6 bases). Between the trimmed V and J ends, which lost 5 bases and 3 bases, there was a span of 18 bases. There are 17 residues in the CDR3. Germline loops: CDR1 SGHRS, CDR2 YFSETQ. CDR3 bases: TGCGCCAGCAGTTTCGACAGGTCCGCCGGTGGGGCCAACGTCCTGACTTTC. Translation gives CASSFDRSAGGANVLTF.

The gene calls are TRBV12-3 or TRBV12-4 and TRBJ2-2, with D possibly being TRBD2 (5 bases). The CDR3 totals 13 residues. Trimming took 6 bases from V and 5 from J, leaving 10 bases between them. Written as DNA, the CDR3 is TGTGCCAGCAGCCCTACTAGAACCGGGGAGCTGTTTTTT. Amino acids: CASSPTRTGELFF.

Here the CDR3 reads CASSDTRDQYTDTQYF. The CDR3, as DNA: TGTGCCAGCAGCGACACTAGAGATCAGTACACAGATACGCAGTATTTT. The rearrangement uses TRBV2 and TRBJ2-3; possibly TRBD2 for D (5 bases). Germline V lookup: CDR1 SNHLY, CDR2 FYNNEI. The CDR3 length is 16 residues. V was clipped by 6 bases and J by 2 bases, with 18 bases between them.

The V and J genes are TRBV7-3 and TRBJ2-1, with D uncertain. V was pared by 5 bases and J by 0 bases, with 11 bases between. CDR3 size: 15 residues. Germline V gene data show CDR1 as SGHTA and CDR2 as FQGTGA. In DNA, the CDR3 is TGTGCCAGCAGCCCAAGCGAGAGCTCCTACAATGAGCAGTTCTTC. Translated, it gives CASSPSESSYNEQFF.

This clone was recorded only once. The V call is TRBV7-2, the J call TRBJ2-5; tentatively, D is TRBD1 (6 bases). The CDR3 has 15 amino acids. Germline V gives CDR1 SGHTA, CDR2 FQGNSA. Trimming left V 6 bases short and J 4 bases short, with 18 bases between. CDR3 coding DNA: TGTGCCAGCAGACGTCACAGGGAAAGCGGAGAGACCCAGTACTTC. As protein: CASRRHRESGETQYF.

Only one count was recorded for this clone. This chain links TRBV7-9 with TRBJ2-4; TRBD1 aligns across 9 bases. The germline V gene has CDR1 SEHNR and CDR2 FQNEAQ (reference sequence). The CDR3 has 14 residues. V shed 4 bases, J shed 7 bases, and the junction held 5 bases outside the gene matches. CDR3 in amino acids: CASSYGQGRNIQYF. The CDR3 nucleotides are TGTGCCAGCAGCTATGGACAGGGGAGGAACATTCAGTACTTC.

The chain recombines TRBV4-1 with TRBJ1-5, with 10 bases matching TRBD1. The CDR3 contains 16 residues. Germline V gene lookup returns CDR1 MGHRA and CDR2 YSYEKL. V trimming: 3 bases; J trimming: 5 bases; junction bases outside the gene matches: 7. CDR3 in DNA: TGCGCCAGCAGCCAGGAGGGGGGGACAGGGGATCAGCCCCAGCATTTT. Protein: CASSQEGGTGDQPQHF.

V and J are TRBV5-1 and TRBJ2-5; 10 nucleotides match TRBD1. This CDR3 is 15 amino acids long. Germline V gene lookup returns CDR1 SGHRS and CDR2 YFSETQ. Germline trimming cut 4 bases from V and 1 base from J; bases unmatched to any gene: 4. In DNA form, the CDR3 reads TGCGCCAGCAGCCCAGGGGACAGGGGCCAAGAGACCCAGTACTTC. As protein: CASSPGDRGQETQYF.

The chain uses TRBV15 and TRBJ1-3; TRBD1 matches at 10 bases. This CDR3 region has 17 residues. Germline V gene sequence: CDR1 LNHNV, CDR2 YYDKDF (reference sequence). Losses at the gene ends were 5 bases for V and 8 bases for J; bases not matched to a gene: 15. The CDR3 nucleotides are TGTGCCACCAGCTCACCTAGGGGGACAGGGGATCTGGACACCATATATTTT. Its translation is CATSSPRGTGDLDTIYF. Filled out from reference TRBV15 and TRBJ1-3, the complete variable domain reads DAMVIQNPRYQVTQFGKPVTLSCSQTLNHNVMYWYQQKSSQAPKLLFHYYDKDFNNEADTPDNFQSRRPNTSFCFLDIRSPGLGDTAMYLCATSSPRGTGDLDTIYFGEGSWLTVV.

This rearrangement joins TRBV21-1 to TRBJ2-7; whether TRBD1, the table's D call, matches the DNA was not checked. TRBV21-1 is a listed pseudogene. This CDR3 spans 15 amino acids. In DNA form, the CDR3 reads TGTGCCAGCAGCAAAGAGGGGACAGGGGGCTACGAGCAGTACTTC. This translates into CASSKEGTGGYEQYF.

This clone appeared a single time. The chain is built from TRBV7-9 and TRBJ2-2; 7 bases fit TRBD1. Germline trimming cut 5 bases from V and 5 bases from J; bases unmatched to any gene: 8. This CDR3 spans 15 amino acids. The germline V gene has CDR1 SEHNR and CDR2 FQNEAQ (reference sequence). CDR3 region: CASSHRDRWTGELFF. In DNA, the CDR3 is TGTGCCAGCAGCCACCGGGACAGATGGACCGGGGAGCTGTTTTTT.

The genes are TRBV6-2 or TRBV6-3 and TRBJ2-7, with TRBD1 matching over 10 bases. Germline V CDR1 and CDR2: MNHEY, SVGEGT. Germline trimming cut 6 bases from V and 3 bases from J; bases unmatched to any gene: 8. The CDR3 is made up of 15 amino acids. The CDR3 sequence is CASSRPRDRGYEQYF. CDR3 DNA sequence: TGTGCCAGCAGCCGCCCCCGGGACAGGGGCTACGAGCAGTACTTC.

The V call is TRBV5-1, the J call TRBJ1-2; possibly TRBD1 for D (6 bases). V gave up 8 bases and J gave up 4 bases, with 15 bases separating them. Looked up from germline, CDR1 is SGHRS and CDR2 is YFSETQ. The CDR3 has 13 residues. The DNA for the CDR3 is TGCGCCAGTACCACAGGGAATACCTATGGCTACACCTTC. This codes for CASTTGNTYGYTF.

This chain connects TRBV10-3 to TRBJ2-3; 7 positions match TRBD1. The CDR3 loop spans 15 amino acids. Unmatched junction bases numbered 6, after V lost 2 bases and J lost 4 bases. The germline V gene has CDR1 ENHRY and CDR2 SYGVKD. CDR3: CAISEAGGLPDTQYF. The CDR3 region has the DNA TGTGCCATCAGTGAGGCAGGGGGTCTCCCAGATACGCAGTATTTT.

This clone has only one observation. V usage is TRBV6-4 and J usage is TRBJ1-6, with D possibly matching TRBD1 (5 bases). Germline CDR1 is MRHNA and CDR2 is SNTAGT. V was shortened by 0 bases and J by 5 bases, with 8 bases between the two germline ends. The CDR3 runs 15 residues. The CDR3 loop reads CASSDSIGDNSPLHF. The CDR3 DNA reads TGTGCCAGCAGTGACTCAATAGGGGATAATTCACCCCTCCACTTT.

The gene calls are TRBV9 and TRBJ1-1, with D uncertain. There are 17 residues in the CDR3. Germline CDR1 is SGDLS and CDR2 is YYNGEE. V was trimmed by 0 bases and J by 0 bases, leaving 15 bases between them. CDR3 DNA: TGTGCCAGCAGCGTAGAAGGGCGGGAGTACATGAACACTGAAGCTTTCTTT. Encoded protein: CASSVEGREYMNTEAFF.

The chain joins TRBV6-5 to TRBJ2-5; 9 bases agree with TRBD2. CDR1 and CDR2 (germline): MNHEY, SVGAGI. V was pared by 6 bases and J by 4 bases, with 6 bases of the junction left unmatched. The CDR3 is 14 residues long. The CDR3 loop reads CASRTSGSGETQYF. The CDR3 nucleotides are TGTGCCAGCAGGACTAGCGGCTCGGGAGAGACCCAGTACTTC.

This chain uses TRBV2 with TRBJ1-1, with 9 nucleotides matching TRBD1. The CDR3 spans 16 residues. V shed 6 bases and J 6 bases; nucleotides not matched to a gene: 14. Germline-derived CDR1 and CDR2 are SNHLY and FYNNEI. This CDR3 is CASRPGRPGQGPEAFF. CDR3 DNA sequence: TGTGCCAGCAGGCCCGGGAGACCGGGACAGGGACCTGAAGCTTTCTTT.

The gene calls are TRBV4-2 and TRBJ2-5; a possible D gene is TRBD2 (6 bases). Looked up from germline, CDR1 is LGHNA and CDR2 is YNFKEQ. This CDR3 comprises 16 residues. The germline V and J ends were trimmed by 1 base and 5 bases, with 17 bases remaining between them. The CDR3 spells CASSQGSGDLGETQYF. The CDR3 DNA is TGTGCCAGCAGCCAAGGTAGCGGAGACCTGGGGGAGACCCAGTACTTC.

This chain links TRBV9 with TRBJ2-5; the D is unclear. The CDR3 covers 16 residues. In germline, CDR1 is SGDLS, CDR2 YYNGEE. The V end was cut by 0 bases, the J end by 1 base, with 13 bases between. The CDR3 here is CASSVGASPIQETQYF. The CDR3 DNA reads TGTGCCAGCAGCGTAGGTGCTAGTCCCATCCAAGAGACCCAGTACTTC. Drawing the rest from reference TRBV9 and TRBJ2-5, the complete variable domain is DSGVTQTPKHLITATGQRVTLRCSPRSGDLSVYWYQQSLDQGLQFLIQYYNGEERAKGNILERFSAQQFPDLHSELNLSSLELGDSALYFCASSVGASPIQETQYFGPGTRLLVL.

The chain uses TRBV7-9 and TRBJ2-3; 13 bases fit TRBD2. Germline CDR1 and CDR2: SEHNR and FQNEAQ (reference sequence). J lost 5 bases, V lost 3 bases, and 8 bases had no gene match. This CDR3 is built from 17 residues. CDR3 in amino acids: CASSFPTSGGAEDTQYF. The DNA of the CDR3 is TGTGCCAGCAGCTTTCCTACTAGCGGGGGGGCGGAAGATACGCAGTATTTT.

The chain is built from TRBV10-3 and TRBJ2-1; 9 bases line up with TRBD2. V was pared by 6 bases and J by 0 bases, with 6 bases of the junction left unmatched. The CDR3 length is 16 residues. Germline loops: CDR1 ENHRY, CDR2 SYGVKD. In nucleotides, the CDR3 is TGTGCCATCAGCCCGCGGGGGGGGAACTCCTACAATGAGCAGTTCTTC. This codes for CAISPRGGNSYNEQFF.

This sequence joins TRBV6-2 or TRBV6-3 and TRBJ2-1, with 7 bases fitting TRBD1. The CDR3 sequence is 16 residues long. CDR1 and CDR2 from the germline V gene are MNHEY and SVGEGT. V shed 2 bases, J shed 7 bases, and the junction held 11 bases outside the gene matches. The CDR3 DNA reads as TGTGCCAGCAGTTACAGGGGACAGCCTTTGCGTAATGAGCAGTTCTTC. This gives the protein CASSYRGQPLRNEQFF.

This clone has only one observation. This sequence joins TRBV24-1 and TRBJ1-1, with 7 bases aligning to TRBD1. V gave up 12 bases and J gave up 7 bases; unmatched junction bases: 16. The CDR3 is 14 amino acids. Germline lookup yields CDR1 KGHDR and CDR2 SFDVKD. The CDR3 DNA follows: TGTGCCCCCACCGAGGGTAGGGGGCGGCATGAAGCTTTCTTT. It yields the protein CAPTEGRGRHEAFF.

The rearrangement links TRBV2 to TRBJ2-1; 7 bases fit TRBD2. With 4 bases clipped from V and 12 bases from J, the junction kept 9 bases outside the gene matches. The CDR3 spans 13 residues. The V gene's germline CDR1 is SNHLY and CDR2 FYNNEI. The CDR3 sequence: CASSVSSGLRQFF. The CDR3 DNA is TGTGCCAGCAGTGTTTCTAGCGGCCTTCGGCAGTTCTTC.

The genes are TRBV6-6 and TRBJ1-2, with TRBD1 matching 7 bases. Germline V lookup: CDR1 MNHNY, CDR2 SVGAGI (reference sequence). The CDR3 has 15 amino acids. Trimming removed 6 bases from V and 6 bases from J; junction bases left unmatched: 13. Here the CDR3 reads CASSLTGTDHNGYTF. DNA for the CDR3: TGTGCCAGCAGCCTAACCGGGACAGACCACAATGGCTACACCTTC.